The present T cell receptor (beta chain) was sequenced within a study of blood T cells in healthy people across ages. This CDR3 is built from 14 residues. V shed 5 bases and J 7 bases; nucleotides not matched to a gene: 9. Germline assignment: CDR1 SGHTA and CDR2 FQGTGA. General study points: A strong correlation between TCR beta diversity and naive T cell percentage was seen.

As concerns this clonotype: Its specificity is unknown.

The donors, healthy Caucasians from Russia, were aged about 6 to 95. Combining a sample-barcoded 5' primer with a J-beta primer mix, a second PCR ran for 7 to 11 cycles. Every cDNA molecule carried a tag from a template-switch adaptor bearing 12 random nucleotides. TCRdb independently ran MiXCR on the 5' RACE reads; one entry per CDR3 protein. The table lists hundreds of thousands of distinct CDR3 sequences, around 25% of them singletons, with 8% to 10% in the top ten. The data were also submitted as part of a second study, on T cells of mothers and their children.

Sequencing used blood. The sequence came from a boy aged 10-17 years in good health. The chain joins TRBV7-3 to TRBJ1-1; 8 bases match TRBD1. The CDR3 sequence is CASSPSPGQGEAFF. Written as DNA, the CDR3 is TGTGCCAGCAGCCCCTCACCCGGACAGGGTGAAGCTTTCTTT. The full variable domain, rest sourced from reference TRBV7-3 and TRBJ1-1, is GAGVSQTPSNKVTEKGKYVELRCDPISGHTALYWYRQSLGQGPEFLIYFQGTGAADDSGLPNDRFFAVRPEGSVSTLKIQRTERGDSAVYLCASSPSPGQGEAFFGQGTRLTVV.